This T cell receptor (beta chain) was profiled in a study of CD8 T cells in Susac syndrome. To note about this clonotype: The antigen is not known.

Points from the study as a whole: Acknowledgment was made by the study that its TCR sequencing and HLA analysis involved a relatively small number of individuals.

V lost 4 bases to trimming and J lost 3 bases; unmatched junction nucleotides: 14. CDR1 MNHEY and CDR2 SMNVEV come from the germline V gene (reference sequence). The CDR3 runs to 17 residues. Reverse transcription of roughly 0.5 to 1 ug RNA used random hexamers. The amplification used immunoSEQ multiplex PCR on TCR beta CDR3; it spanned 54 Vbeta and 13 Jbeta. Each CDR3 protein is one row after TCRdb ran MiXCR on the immunoSEQ multiplex PCR reads. Altogether over 95,000 distinct CDR3 sequences are present, around 90% being singletons, with the ten largest covering 0.11% to 0.15%. Sequencing of TCR beta covered CD8+ and CD4+ T cells obtained from blood. Purification of the CD8+ and CD4+ T cells relied on negative isolation, and TEMRA cells underwent FACS enrichment.

This chain joins TRBV27 and TRBJ1-1; the match to TRBD1 covers 7 bases. This TCR derives from a human donor in good health. The sequenced material came from CD4+ T cells from PBMCs. The CDR3 region has the DNA TGTGCCAGCAGTTCACGACTAAAAGGACAGGAGCACACTGAAGCTTTCTTT. Its protein product is CASSSRLKGQEHTEAFF.